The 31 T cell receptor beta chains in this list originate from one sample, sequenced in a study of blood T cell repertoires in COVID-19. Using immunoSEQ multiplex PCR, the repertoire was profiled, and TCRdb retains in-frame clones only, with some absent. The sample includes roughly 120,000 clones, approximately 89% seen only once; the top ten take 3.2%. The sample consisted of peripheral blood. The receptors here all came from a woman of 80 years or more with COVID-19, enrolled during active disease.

As DNA, the CDR3 is TGTGCCAGCAGCCCCGGGACTGGCACAGATACGCAGTATTTT. Amino acids: CASSPGTGTDTQYF. The chain has TRBV5-6 and TRBJ2-3; weak D call: TRBD2 (6 bases). Trimming took off 4 bases at V and 1 base at J, with 10 bases between the two ends. CDR1 and CDR2 (germline): SGHDT, YYEEEE. The CDR3 contains 14 residues.

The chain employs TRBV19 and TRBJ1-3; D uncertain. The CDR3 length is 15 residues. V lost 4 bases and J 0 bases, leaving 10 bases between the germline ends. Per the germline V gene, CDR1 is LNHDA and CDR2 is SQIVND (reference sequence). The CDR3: CASSTDTSSGNTIYF. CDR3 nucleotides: TGTGCCAGTAGTACCGACACCAGCTCTGGAAACACCATATATTTT.

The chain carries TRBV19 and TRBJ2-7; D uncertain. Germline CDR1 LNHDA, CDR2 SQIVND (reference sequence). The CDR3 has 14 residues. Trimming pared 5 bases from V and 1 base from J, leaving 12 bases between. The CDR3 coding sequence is TGTGCCAGTAGTCCCCGGGTAGGATCCTACGAGCAGTACTTC. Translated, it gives CASSPRVGSYEQYF.

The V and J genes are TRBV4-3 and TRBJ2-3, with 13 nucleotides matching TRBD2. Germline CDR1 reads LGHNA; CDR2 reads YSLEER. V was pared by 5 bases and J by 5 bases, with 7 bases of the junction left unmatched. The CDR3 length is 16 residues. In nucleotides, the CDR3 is TGCGCCAGCAGCTCATGGACTAGCGGGAGTATAGATACGCAGTATTTT. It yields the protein CASSSWTSGSIDTQYF.

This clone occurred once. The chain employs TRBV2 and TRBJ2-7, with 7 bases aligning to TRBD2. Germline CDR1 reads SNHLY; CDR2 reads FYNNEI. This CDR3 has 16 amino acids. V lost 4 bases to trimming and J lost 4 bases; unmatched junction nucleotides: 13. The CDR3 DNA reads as TGTGCCAGCAGTGGACGGGACTACCGAGCGGGATACGAGCAGTACTTC. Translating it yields CASSGRDYRAGYEQYF.

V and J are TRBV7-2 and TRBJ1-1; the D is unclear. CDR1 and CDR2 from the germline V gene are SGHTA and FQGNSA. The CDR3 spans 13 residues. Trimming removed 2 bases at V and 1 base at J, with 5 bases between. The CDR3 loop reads CASSLLRNTEAFF. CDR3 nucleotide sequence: TGTGCCAGCAGCTTACTCCGGAACACTGAAGCTTTCTTT.

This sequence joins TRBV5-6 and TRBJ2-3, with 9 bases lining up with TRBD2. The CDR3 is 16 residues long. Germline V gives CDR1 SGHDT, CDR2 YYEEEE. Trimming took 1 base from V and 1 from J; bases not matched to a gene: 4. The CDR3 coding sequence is TGTGCCAGCAGCTTGAGATGGACTAGCGGCACAGATACGCAGTATTTT. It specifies CASSLRWTSGTDTQYF.

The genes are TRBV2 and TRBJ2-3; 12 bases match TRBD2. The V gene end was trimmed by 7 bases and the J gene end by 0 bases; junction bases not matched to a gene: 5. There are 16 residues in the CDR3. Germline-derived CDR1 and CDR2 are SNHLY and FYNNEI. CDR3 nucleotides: TGTGCCAGCAAGGCTCTAGCGGGAGGGAGCACAGATACGCAGTATTTT. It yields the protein CASKALAGGSTDTQYF.

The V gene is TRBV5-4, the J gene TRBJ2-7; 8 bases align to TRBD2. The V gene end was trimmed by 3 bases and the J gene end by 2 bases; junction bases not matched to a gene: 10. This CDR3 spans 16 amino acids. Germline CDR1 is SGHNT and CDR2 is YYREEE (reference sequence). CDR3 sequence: CASSSGLARIPYEQYF. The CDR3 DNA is TGTGCCAGCAGCTCCGGACTAGCCAGGATTCCCTACGAGCAGTACTTC.

CDR3 protein: CASTEGNEKLFF. In DNA, the CDR3 is TGTGCCAGCACGGAGGGTAATGAAAAACTGTTTTTT. This sequence joins TRBV28 and TRBJ1-4, with D unresolved. Trimming shortened V by 7 bases and J by 4 bases, and 7 bases separated the two germline ends. The CDR3 is 12 residues long. Germline CDR1 MDHEN, CDR2 SYDVKM.

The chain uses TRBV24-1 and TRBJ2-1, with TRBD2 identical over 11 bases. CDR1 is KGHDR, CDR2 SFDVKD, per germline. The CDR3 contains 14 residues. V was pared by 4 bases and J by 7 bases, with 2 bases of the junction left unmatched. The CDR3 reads CATSESSGRNEQFF. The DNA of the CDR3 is TGTGCCACCAGTGAGTCTAGCGGGAGGAATGAGCAGTTCTTC.

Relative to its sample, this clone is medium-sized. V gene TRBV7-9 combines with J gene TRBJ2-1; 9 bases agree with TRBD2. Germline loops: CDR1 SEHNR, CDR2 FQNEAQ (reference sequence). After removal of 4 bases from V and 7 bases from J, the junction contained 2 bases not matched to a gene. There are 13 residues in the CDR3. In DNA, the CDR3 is TGTGCCAGCAGCTCAAGCGGGAGGAATGAGCAGTTCTTC. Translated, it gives CASSSSGRNEQFF.

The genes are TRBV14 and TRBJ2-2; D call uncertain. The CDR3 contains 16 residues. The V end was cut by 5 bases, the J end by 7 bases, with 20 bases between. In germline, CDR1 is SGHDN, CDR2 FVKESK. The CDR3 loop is CASSGSSLRSGGELFF. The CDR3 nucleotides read TGTGCCAGCAGCGGGTCTTCTCTGAGGTCGGGCGGGGAGCTGTTTTTT.

CDR3 in DNA: TGTGCCAGCAGCGGTGGAGGCACAGATACGCAGTATTTT. Translating it yields CASSGGGTDTQYF. The chain employs TRBV28 and TRBJ2-3; D uncertain. CDR1 and CDR2 from the germline V gene are MDHEN and SYDVKM. CDR3 length: 13 residues. V was pared by 6 bases and J by 1 base, with 8 bases between.

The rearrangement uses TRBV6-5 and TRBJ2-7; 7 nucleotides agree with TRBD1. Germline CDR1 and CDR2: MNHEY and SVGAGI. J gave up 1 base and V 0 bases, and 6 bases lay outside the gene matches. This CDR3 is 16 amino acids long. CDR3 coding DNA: TGTGCCAGCAGTTACTCGACGCCGGGACAGTCCTACGAGCAGTACTTC. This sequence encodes CASSYSTPGQSYEQYF.

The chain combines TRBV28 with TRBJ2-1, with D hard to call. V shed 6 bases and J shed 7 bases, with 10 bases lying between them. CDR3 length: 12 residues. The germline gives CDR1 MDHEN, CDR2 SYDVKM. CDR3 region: CASSTYGNEQFF. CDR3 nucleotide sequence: TGTGCCAGCAGCACGTACGGGAATGAGCAGTTCTTC.

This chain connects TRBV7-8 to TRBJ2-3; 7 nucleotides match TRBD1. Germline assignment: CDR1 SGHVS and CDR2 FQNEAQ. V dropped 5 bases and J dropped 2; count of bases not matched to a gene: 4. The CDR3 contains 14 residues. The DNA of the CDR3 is TGTGCCAGCAGCCCGGACAGGAACACAGATACGCAGTATTTT. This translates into CASSPDRNTDTQYF.

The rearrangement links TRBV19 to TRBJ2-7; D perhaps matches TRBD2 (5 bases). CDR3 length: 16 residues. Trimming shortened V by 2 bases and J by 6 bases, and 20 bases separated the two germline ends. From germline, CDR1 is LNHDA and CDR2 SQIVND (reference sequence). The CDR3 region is CASSIRVGDRRLEQYF. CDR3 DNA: TGTGCCAGTAGTATAAGAGTGGGAGACCGCCGCCTCGAGCAGTACTTC.

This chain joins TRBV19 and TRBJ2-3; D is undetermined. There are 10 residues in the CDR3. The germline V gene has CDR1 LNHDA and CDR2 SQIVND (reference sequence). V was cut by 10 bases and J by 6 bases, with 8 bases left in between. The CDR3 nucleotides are TGTGCCACCAGCAGGGATACGCAGTATTTT. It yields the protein CATSRDTQYF.

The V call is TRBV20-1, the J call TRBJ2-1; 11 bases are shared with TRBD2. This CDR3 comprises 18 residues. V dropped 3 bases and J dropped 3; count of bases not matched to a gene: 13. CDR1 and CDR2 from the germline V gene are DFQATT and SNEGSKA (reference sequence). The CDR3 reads CSASTLAGGVGVYNEQFF. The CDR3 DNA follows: TGCAGTGCTAGTACCCTAGCGGGAGGAGTGGGTGTCTACAATGAGCAGTTCTTC.

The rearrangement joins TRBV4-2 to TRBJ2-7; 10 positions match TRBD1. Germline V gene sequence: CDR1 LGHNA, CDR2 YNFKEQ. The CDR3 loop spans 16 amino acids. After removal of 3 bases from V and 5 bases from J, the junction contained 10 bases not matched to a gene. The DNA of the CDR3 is TGTGCCAGCAGCCAGGAGGGACAGGGGTTATTCCACGAGCAGTACTTC. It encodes CASSQEGQGLFHEQYF.

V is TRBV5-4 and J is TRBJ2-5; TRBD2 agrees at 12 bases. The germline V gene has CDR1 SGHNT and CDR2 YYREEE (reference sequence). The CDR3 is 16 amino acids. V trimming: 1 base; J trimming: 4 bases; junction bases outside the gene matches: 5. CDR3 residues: CASSLKLAGGSETQYF. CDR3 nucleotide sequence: TGTGCCAGCAGCTTGAAACTAGCGGGAGGTTCAGAGACCCAGTACTTC.

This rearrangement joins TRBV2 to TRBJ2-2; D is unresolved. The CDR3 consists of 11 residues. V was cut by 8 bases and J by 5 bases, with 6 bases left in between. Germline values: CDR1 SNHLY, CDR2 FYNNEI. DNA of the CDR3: TGTGCCAGCGGAGCGACCGGGGAGCTGTTTTTT. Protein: CASGATGELFF.

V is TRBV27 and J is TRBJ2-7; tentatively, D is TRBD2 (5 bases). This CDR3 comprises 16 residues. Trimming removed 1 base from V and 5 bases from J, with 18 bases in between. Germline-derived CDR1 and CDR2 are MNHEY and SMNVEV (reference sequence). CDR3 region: CASSLFRIGDIDEQYF. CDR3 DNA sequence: TGTGCCAGCAGTTTATTCCGTATCGGGGATATCGACGAGCAGTACTTC.

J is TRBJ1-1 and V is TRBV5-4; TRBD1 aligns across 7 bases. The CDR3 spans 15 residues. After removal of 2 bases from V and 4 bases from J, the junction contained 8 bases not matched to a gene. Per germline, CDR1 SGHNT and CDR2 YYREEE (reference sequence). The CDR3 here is CASSLQGTVATEAFF. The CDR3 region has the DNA TGTGCCAGCAGCTTACAGGGGACGGTTGCCACTGAAGCTTTCTTT.

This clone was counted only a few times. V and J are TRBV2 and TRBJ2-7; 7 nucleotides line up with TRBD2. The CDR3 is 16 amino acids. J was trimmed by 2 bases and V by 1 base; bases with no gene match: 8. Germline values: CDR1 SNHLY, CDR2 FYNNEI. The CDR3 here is CASSEGPAGPPYEQYF. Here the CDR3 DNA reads TGTGCCAGCAGTGAAGGCCCAGCGGGGCCCCCCTACGAGCAGTACTTC.

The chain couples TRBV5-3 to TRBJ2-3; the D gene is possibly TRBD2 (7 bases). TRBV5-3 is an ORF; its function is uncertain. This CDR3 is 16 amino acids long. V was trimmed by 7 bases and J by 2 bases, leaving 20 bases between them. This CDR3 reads CARVREQGGDTDTQYF. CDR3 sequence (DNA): TGTGCCAGAGTCAGGGAACAGGGAGGGGACACAGATACGCAGTATTTT.

The CDR3 here is CASSYSMRGRGYEQYF. CDR3 nucleotide sequence: TGTGCCAGCAGTTACTCGATGAGAGGGAGGGGATACGAGCAGTACTTC. The V gene is TRBV6-2 or TRBV6-3, the J gene TRBJ2-7; 7 nucleotides agree with TRBD2. CDR1 MNHEY and CDR2 SVGEGT come from the germline V gene. V shed 0 bases and J 4 bases; nucleotides not matched to a gene: 9. CDR3 length equals 16 residues.

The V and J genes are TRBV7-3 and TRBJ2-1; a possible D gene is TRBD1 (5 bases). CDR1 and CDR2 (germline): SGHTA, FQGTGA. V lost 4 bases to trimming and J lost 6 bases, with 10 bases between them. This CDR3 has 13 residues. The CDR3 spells CASSSPQGNEQFF. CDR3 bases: TGTGCCAGCAGCTCCCCGCAGGGCAATGAGCAGTTCTTC.

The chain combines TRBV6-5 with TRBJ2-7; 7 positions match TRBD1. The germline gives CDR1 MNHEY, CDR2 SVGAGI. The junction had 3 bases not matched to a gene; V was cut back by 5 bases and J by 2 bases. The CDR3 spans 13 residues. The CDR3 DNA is TGTGCCAGCAGTCGACAGGGAACCTACGAGCAGTACTTC. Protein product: CASSRQGTYEQYF.

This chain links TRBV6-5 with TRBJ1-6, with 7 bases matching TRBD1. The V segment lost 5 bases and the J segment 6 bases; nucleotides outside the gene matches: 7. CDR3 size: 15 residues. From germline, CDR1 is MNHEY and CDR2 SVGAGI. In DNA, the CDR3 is TGTGCCAGCAGTAAAAACAGGGGCCTTAATTCACCCCTCCACTTT. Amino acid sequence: CASSKNRGLNSPLHF.